The clone carrying this T cell receptor beta chain has more than one count but fewer than ten. Antigen: not known. PCR amplification relied on 60 Vbeta primers (plus 13 Jbeta primers). This table comes from immunoSEQ multiplex PCR, and its TCRdb copy is limited to in-frame clones, with some not included. The sample shows about 140,000 clones, about three quarters of them seen only once. The CDR3 totals 16 residues. With V trimmed by 5 bases and J by 1 base, 5 bases remained unmatched. Germline V lookup: CDR1 MNHNY, CDR2 SVGAGI (reference sequence). This record comes from a study of cytomegalovirus exposure and HLA in healthy donors. For the study at large: Among 150 million to 200 million T cells, an earlier analysis found 90 million to 130 million unique TCR beta sequences. Study outcomes and limitations: Later on, an analysis tied approximately 15,000 TCR beta sequences to HLA alleles at 0.05 false discovery rate. Specific recognition of CMV antigens was confirmed in vitro for three chains (all CMV-associated). TCR beta V- and J-gene trimming was later associated with a missense DCLRE1C variant.

The V gene is TRBV6-6, the J gene TRBJ1-5, with TRBD1 matching 10 bases. The receptor comes from a woman under 40 in good health and CMV-seronegative. Sequenced material: PBMCs. The CDR3 DNA is TGTGCCAGCAGTCGGGACAGGGGAGAGAGCAATCAGCCCCAGCATTTT. Residues: CASSRDRGESNQPQHF.